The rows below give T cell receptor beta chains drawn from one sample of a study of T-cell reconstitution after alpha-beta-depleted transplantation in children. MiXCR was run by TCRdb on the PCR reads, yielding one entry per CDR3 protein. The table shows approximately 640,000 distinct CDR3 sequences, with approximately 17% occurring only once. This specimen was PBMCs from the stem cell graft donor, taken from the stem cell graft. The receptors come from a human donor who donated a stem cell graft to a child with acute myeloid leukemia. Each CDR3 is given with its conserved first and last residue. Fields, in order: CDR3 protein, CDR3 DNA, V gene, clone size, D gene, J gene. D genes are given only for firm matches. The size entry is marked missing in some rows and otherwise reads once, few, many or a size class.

CDR3aa: CASSSEGKWIAKNIQYF
CDR3nt: TGTGCCAGCAGTTCGGAAGGGAAATGGATAGCCAAAAACATTCAGTACTTC
v_gene: TRBV6-2/TRBV6-3
abundance: .
d_gene: .
j_gene: TRBJ2-4

CDR3aa: CSARGTSGEYEQYF
CDR3nt: TGCAGTGCTAGAGGCACTAGCGGCGAGTACGAGCAGTACTTC
v_gene: TRBV20-1
abundance: many
d_gene: TRBD2
j_gene: TRBJ2-7

CDR3aa: CASSWTVSGANVLTF
CDR3nt: TGTGCCAGCAGCTGGACAGTCTCTGGGGCCAACGTCCTGACTTTC
v_gene: TRBV11-2
abundance: few
d_gene: .
j_gene: TRBJ2-6

CDR3aa: CASSEELADTQYF
CDR3nt: TGCGCCAGCAGCGAAGAACTAGCTGATACGCAGTATTTT
v_gene: TRBV5-1
abundance: few
d_gene: .
j_gene: TRBJ2-3

CDR3aa: CSAYGTGGDNQPQHF
CDR3nt: TGCAGTGCCTATGGGACAGGGGGCGACAATCAGCCCCAGCATTTT
v_gene: TRBV20-1
abundance: many
d_gene: TRBD1
j_gene: TRBJ1-5

CDR3aa: CASLGWETEAFF
CDR3nt: TGTGCCAGCCTTGGCTGGGAGACTGAAGCTTTCTTT
v_gene: TRBV12-3/TRBV12-4
abundance: .
d_gene: .
j_gene: TRBJ1-1

CDR3aa: CSSQGGTEAFF
CDR3nt: TGCAGCTCCCAAGGCGGCACTGAAGCTTTCTTT
v_gene: TRBV29-1
abundance: many
d_gene: .
j_gene: TRBJ1-1

CDR3aa: CASSYAGGNSYEQYF
CDR3nt: TGTGCCAGCAGCTACGCAGGGGGCAACTCCTACGAGCAGTACTTC
v_gene: TRBV7-9
abundance: .
d_gene: TRBD1
j_gene: TRBJ2-7

CDR3aa: CASSLRRADVNNEQFF
CDR3nt: TGCGCCAGCAGCTTGCGAAGGGCGGATGTTAACAATGAGCAGTTCTTC
v_gene: TRBV5-1
abundance: .
d_gene: .
j_gene: TRBJ2-1

CDR3aa: CAISESISGFQPQHF
CDR3nt: TGTGCCATCAGTGAGTCGATTTCGGGGTTCCAGCCCCAGCATTTT
v_gene: TRBV10-3
abundance: many
d_gene: .
j_gene: TRBJ1-5

CDR3aa: CSARSAGAPNEQFF
CDR3nt: TGCAGTGCTAGATCCGCGGGGGCACCAAATGAGCAGTTCTTC
v_gene: TRBV20-1
abundance: many
d_gene: .
j_gene: TRBJ2-1

CDR3aa: CSANRQIHNQPQHF
CDR3nt: TGCAGTGCAAATCGACAGATCCACAATCAGCCCCAGCATTTT
v_gene: TRBV20-1
abundance: many
d_gene: .
j_gene: TRBJ1-5

CDR3aa: CSVAASQGMNTEAFF
CDR3nt: TGCAGCGTTGCGGCCTCCCAGGGGATGAACACTGAAGCTTTCTTT
v_gene: TRBV29-1
abundance: many
d_gene: .
j_gene: TRBJ1-1

CDR3aa: CASSSAGLDGYTF
CDR3nt: TGTGCCAGCAGTTCGGCCGGGCTAGATGGCTACACCTTC
v_gene: TRBV12-3/TRBV12-4
abundance: .
d_gene: .
j_gene: TRBJ1-2

CDR3aa: CASSPVVNSPLHF
CDR3nt: TGTGCCAGCAGCCCAGTAGTTAATTCACCCCTCCACTTT
v_gene: TRBV7-2
abundance: many
d_gene: .
j_gene: TRBJ1-6

CDR3aa: CSARDHEQGLQYNEQFF
CDR3nt: TGCAGTGCTAGAGATCACGAACAGGGGCTACAATACAATGAGCAGTTCTTC
v_gene: TRBV20-1
abundance: many
d_gene: TRBD1
j_gene: TRBJ2-1

CDR3aa: CSARSWSGGLGTGELFF
CDR3nt: TGCAGTGCTAGATCGTGGAGCGGGGGTCTCGGCACCGGGGAGCTGTTTTTT
v_gene: TRBV20-1
abundance: many
d_gene: TRBD2
j_gene: TRBJ2-2

CDR3aa: CASSPTRSRMNTEAFF
CDR3nt: TGTGCCAGCAGTCCAACCCGGTCGCGGATGAACACTGAAGCTTTCTTT
v_gene: TRBV6-1
abundance: many
d_gene: .
j_gene: TRBJ1-1

CDR3aa: CSATGSYGYTF
CDR3nt: TGCAGTGCTACTGGGAGCTATGGCTACACCTTC
v_gene: TRBV20-1
abundance: .
d_gene: .
j_gene: TRBJ1-2

CDR3aa: CAISPGTDYEQYF
CDR3nt: TGTGCCATCAGTCCCGGGACAGACTACGAGCAGTACTTC
v_gene: TRBV10-3
abundance: few
d_gene: TRBD1
j_gene: TRBJ2-7

CDR3aa: CSASRRLDTKRETQYF
CDR3nt: TGCAGTGCTAGTAGGAGGTTAGATACGAAGAGAGAGACCCAGTACTTC
v_gene: TRBV20-1
abundance: many
d_gene: .
j_gene: TRBJ2-5

CDR3aa: CSAPTPTNEKLFF
CDR3nt: TGCAGTGCCCCGACCCCAACTAATGAAAAACTGTTTTTT
v_gene: TRBV20-1
abundance: many
d_gene: .
j_gene: TRBJ1-4

CDR3aa: CASSLPLPLRGSRGYGYTF
CDR3nt: TGTGCCAGCAGCTTACCATTACCGCTAAGGGGTTCCCGGGGCTATGGCTACACCTTC
v_gene: TRBV11-2
abundance: many
d_gene: .
j_gene: TRBJ1-2

CDR3aa: CASRTNTEAFF
CDR3nt: TGTGCCAGCAGAACGAACACTGAAGCTTTCTTT
v_gene: TRBV28
abundance: many
d_gene: .
j_gene: TRBJ1-1

CDR3aa: CSATPGRRAYEQYF
CDR3nt: TGCAGTGCGACACCAGGGAGACGGGCCTACGAGCAGTACTTC
v_gene: TRBV20-1
abundance: many
d_gene: .
j_gene: TRBJ2-7

CDR3aa: CASSRTGEGTDTQYF
CDR3nt: TGTGCCAGCAGCCGGACAGGGGAAGGCACAGATACGCAGTATTTT
v_gene: TRBV7-3
abundance: few
d_gene: TRBD1
j_gene: TRBJ2-3

CDR3aa: CASYPREVRTEAFF
CDR3nt: TGTGCCAGCTACCCCAGGGAGGTGAGGACTGAAGCTTTCTTT
v_gene: TRBV28
abundance: .
d_gene: .
j_gene: TRBJ1-1

CDR3aa: CASSDSGRGLTEQFF
CDR3nt: TGTGCCAGCAGTGACTCGGGTCGGGGGCTCACTGAGCAGTTCTTC
v_gene: TRBV6-4
abundance: many
d_gene: .
j_gene: TRBJ2-1

CDR3aa: CDWILGTGNEAFF
CDR3nt: TGTGACTGGATACTCGGGACAGGGAATGAAGCTTTCTTT
v_gene: TRBV30
abundance: .
d_gene: TRBD1
j_gene: TRBJ1-1

CDR3aa: CSAYRGGGHVSPLHF
CDR3nt: TGCAGTGCCTACCGGGGGGGAGGTCATGTGTCACCCCTCCACTTT
v_gene: TRBV20-1
abundance: many
d_gene: .
j_gene: TRBJ1-6

CDR3aa: CSASTSSGANVLTF
CDR3nt: TGCAGTGCTAGTACCAGCTCTGGGGCCAACGTCCTGACTTTC
v_gene: TRBV20-1
abundance: .
d_gene: .
j_gene: TRBJ2-6

CDR3aa: CASRDGEGATQGYTF
CDR3nt: TGTGCCAGCAGGGACGGGGAGGGAGCGACCCAAGGCTACACCTTC
v_gene: TRBV7-9
abundance: .
d_gene: .
j_gene: TRBJ1-2

CDR3aa: CASSLAGTGSYEQYF
CDR3nt: TGTGCCAGCAGCTTAGCCGGGACTGGATCCTACGAGCAGTACTTC
v_gene: TRBV7-9
abundance: many
d_gene: .
j_gene: TRBJ2-7

CDR3aa: CASSYSMGDPNTEAFF
CDR3nt: TGTGCCAGCAGTTACTCGATGGGGGACCCCAACACTGAAGCTTTCTTT
v_gene: TRBV6-2/TRBV6-3
abundance: .
d_gene: .
j_gene: TRBJ1-1

CDR3aa: CASSFARAPLYEQYF
CDR3nt: TGTGCCAGCAGTTTCGCGCGGGCCCCCTTATACGAGCAGTACTTC
v_gene: TRBV12-3/TRBV12-4
abundance: many
d_gene: .
j_gene: TRBJ2-7

CDR3aa: CASSPGPGSPLHF
CDR3nt: TGTGCCAGCAGCCCCGGTCCGGGTTCACCCCTCCACTTT
v_gene: TRBV7-9
abundance: .
d_gene: .
j_gene: TRBJ1-6

CDR3aa: CASSPLNTAQETQYF
CDR3nt: TGTGCCAGCTCACCACTTAATACAGCACAAGAGACCCAGTACTTC
v_gene: TRBV18
abundance: once
d_gene: .
j_gene: TRBJ2-5

CDR3aa: CSGGGPADTQYF
CDR3nt: TGCAGTGGCGGGGGGCCCGCAGATACGCAGTATTTT
v_gene: TRBV20-1
abundance: .
d_gene: TRBD2
j_gene: TRBJ2-3

CDR3aa: CASSFGTGTGKETQYF
CDR3nt: TGTGCCAGCAGCTTCGGAACCGGGACAGGGAAAGAGACCCAGTACTTC
v_gene: TRBV7-3
abundance: .
d_gene: TRBD1
j_gene: TRBJ2-5

CDR3aa: CASSLARQGGNNEQFF
CDR3nt: TGTGCCAGCAGCTTGGCGAGACAGGGAGGGAACAATGAGCAGTTCTTC
v_gene: TRBV5-6
abundance: many
d_gene: .
j_gene: TRBJ2-1

CDR3aa: CSALVRGMSSYEQYF
CDR3nt: TGCAGTGCCCTGGTAAGAGGAATGAGCTCCTACGAGCAGTACTTC
v_gene: TRBV20-1
abundance: .
d_gene: .
j_gene: TRBJ2-7

CDR3aa: CASSQFQVTPDEKLFF
CDR3nt: TGTGCCAGCAGCCAATTTCAGGTGACCCCTGATGAAAAACTGTTTTTT
v_gene: TRBV14
abundance: few
d_gene: .
j_gene: TRBJ1-4

CDR3aa: CASSYSRGVSEQYF
CDR3nt: TGTGCCAGCAGTTACTCGAGGGGGGTATCCGAGCAGTACTTC
v_gene: TRBV6-2/TRBV6-3
abundance: .
d_gene: .
j_gene: TRBJ2-7

CDR3aa: CSAPDRGSTGELFF
CDR3nt: TGCAGTGCTCCAGACAGGGGGAGCACCGGGGAGCTGTTTTTT
v_gene: TRBV20-1
abundance: many
d_gene: TRBD1
j_gene: TRBJ2-2